Following are 3 T cell receptor beta chains from one sample sequenced in a study of blood T cell repertoires in COVID-19. The repertoire was sequenced with immunoSEQ multiplex PCR; TCRdb's copy has only in-frame clones and lacks some. The sample consists of 200,000 to 300,000 clones, approximately 83% of them appearing once. Material for sequencing was peripheral blood. All receptors come from a woman older than 75 with acute or convalescent COVID-19.

The J gene is TRBJ2-3, the V gene TRBV7-6; D is undetermined. Per the germline V gene, CDR1 is SGHVS and CDR2 is FNYEAQ. This CDR3 contains 16 residues. The V end was cut by 4 bases, the J end by 2 bases, with 16 bases between. The CDR3 loop reads CASSWAAATDTDTQYF. The CDR3 coding sequence is TGTGCCAGCAGCTGGGCAGCTGCGACCGACACAGATACGCAGTATTTT.

The rearrangement uses TRBV29-1 and TRBJ1-4; 7 bases agree with TRBD1. Per the germline V gene, CDR1 is SQVTM and CDR2 is ANQGSEA. This CDR3 has 13 amino acids. Trimming cost V 8 bases and J 4 bases; bases outside gene matches: 7. DNA for the CDR3: TGCAGCTTCTCCGGGACAGATAATGAAAAACTGTTTTTT. It encodes CSFSGTDNEKLFF.

This rearrangement joins TRBV18 to TRBJ1-6; D may be TRBD1 (6 bases). With 2 bases removed from V and 9 bases from J, the gap between germline ends came to 11 bases. Germline V gene data show CDR1 as KGHSH and CDR2 as LQKENI. This CDR3 has 14 amino acids. In DNA form, the CDR3 reads TGTGCCAGCTCACCAGCAGGGGTCGGTTCACCCCTCCACTTT. Protein sequence: CASSPAGVGSPLHF.